This T cell receptor (beta chain) came from a study of blood T cell repertoires in COVID-19. About the study: From the United States, Italy and Spain came samples of acute and convalescent COVID-19. PBMCs, B-cell-depleted T cells, or T cells provided the cDNA or gDNA that made up the material.

Original data processing: It was from reference gene primer amplification that nucleated cell counts were estimated. Assay used: immunoSEQ multiplex PCR; TCRdb lists only in-frame clones, some missing. V, J and clone size reflect that table, while D and trimming were determined from the DNA. Of about 40,000 clones listed, roughly 80% are singletons. The germline V gene has CDR1 SGHRS and CDR2 YFSETQ. There are 21 residues in the CDR3. J was trimmed by 8 bases and V by 0 bases; bases with no gene match: 24. In this sample, this clone turned up a few times. The sequenced material came from peripheral blood. This TCR was recovered from a human donor with acute or convalescent COVID-19. The donor label of this sample is uncertain. The chain has TRBV5-1 and TRBJ2-1; 9 bases match TRBD2. This chain's CDR3 is CASSLARVRGRGSGRVDEQFF. In DNA, the CDR3 is TGCGCCAGCAGCTTGGCACGGGTACGCGGTCGTGGTAGCGGGAGAGTCGATGAGCAGTTCTTC.